Only a few counts were recorded for the clone carrying this TCR beta chain. This sample stems from a study of blood T cell repertoires in COVID-19. After removal of 5 bases from V and 0 bases from J, the junction contained 3 bases not matched to a gene. Germline assignment: CDR1 SGHRS and CDR2 YFSETQ. There are 16 residues in the CDR3. TCRdb's table, derived via immunoSEQ multiplex PCR, lists solely in-frame clones and lacks some. The sample includes about 170,000 clones, 75% to 90% seen only once; the top ten take approximately 4%. Sequenced: PBMCs or T cells enriched from blood (not recorded which). The V gene is TRBV5-1, the J gene TRBJ2-1; TRBD2 matches at 12 bases. The sequence was collected from a woman between 50 and 59 years old who had recovered from COVID-19. The CDR3 sequence: CASRLAGGSSYNEQFF. Here the CDR3 DNA reads TGCGCCAGCAGACTAGCGGGGGGAAGCTCCTACAATGAGCAGTTCTTC. Filled out from reference TRBV5-1 and TRBJ2-1, the complete variable domain reads KAGVTQTPRYLIKTRGQQVTLSCSPISGHRSVSWYQQTPGQGLQFLFEYFSETQRNKGNFPGRFSGRQFSNSRSEMNVSTLELGDSALYLCASRLAGGSSYNEQFFGPGTRLTVL.